A selection of T cell receptor beta chains follows, all from one sample in a study of T cell changes during pregnancy in multiple sclerosis. This table comes from immunoSEQ multiplex PCR, and its TCRdb copy is limited to in-frame clones, with some not included. This sample carries tens of thousands of clones, roughly 92% of them seen once, and the ten largest clones take less than 2%. The material was peripheral blood, obtained in the second trimester of pregnancy. Receptors originate from a female donor with multiple sclerosis, enrolled in a pregnancy study. CDR3s include the opening cysteine and the closing phenylalanine or tryptophan. D genes are given only for firm matches. The size field is filled for only some rows; it gives once, few, many or a size class.

V gene: TRBV6-5
J gene: TRBJ2-3
D gene: NA
clone size: once
CDR3 DNA: TGTGCCAGCAGTTACTCGTCGGGGGGCAACACAGATACGCAGTATTTT
CDR3 protein: CASSYSSGGNTDTQYF

V gene: TRBV28
J gene: TRBJ1-1
D gene: NA
clone size: NA
CDR3 DNA: TGTGCCAGCTACGACAGGTACACTGAAGCTTTCTTT
CDR3 protein: CASYDRYTEAFF

V gene: TRBV29-1
J gene: TRBJ2-7
D gene: NA
clone size: NA
CDR3 DNA: TGCAGCGTTGAAGATCAGGGTAGCCGGAGGGGCGAGCAGTACTTC
CDR3 protein: CSVEDQGSRRGEQYF

V gene: TRBV7-2
J gene: TRBJ1-1
D gene: TRBD1
clone size: NA
CDR3 DNA: TGTGCCAGCAGCTTAGGGGGGACAGGAAGAGCTTTCTTT
CDR3 protein: CASSLGGTGRAFF

V gene: TRBV7-9
J gene: TRBJ2-7
D gene: NA
clone size: NA
CDR3 DNA: TGTGCCAGCAGCTTAGAAGCCGAGCAGTACTTC
CDR3 protein: CASSLEAEQYF

V gene: TRBV9
J gene: TRBJ1-6
D gene: TRBD1
clone size: NA
CDR3 DNA: TGTGCCAGCAGCGTAGCCCGGGACAGAAAATCACCCCTCCACTTT
CDR3 protein: CASSVARDRKSPLHF

V gene: TRBV7-6
J gene: TRBJ1-4
D gene: TRBD1
clone size: NA
CDR3 DNA: TGTGCCAGCAGCTTAGGAAAGACTAACAGGGGAGTTAATGAAAAACTGTTTTTT
CDR3 protein: CASSLGKTNRGVNEKLFF

V gene: TRBV7-9
J gene: TRBJ1-5
D gene: NA
clone size: NA
CDR3 DNA: TGTGCCAGCAGCTTAGCCACCGGGGGGAGCGGTCTGAATCAGCCCCAGCATTTT
CDR3 protein: CASSLATGGSGLNQPQHF

V gene: TRBV5-1
J gene: TRBJ2-5
D gene: TRBD1
clone size: NA
CDR3 DNA: TGCGCCAGCAGCACAGACAGGGTCGAGACCCAGTACTTC
CDR3 protein: CASSTDRVETQYF

V gene: TRBV5-4
J gene: TRBJ1-4
D gene: TRBD1
clone size: NA
CDR3 DNA: TGTGCCAGCAGCGGACAGGGGGGTGAAAAACTGTTTTTT
CDR3 protein: CASSGQGGEKLFF

V gene: TRBV4-1
J gene: TRBJ1-4
D gene: NA
clone size: NA
CDR3 DNA: TGCGCCAGCAGTAGGGTACCGTCGGTTCACAGGGAAAAACTGTTTTTT
CDR3 protein: CASSRVPSVHREKLFF

V gene: TRBV5-4
J gene: TRBJ1-5
D gene: NA
clone size: NA
CDR3 DNA: TGTGCCAGCAGCTTGCGGGGGACTAAGCCCCAGCATTTT
CDR3 protein: CASSLRGTKPQHF

V gene: TRBV5-4
J gene: TRBJ2-7
D gene: NA
clone size: once
CDR3 DNA: TGTGCCAGCAGCTCCGACAGGACCTCCTACGAGCAGTACTTC
CDR3 protein: CASSSDRTSYEQYF

V gene: TRBV5-1
J gene: TRBJ2-5
D gene: TRBD1
clone size: NA
CDR3 DNA: TGCGCCAGCAGCTTGGGGACAGGGGGCCTCCAAGAGACCCAGTACTTC
CDR3 protein: CASSLGTGGLQETQYF

V gene: TRBV6-5
J gene: TRBJ1-5
D gene: NA
clone size: NA
CDR3 DNA: TGTGCCAGCAGCCTGGACAGTGGTAATCAGCCCCAGCATTTT
CDR3 protein: CASSLDSGNQPQHF

V gene: TRBV4-2
J gene: TRBJ1-1
D gene: NA
clone size: NA
CDR3 DNA: TGTGCCAGCAGCAAAGACATCTGGGGGGTTGAAGCTTTCTTT
CDR3 protein: CASSKDIWGVEAFF

V gene: TRBV7-2
J gene: TRBJ2-5
D gene: NA
clone size: NA
CDR3 DNA: TGTGCCAGCAGCTTAGCGGGAGGTGAGACCCAGTACTTC
CDR3 protein: CASSLAGGETQYF

V gene: TRBV19
J gene: TRBJ2-2
D gene: NA
clone size: NA
CDR3 DNA: TGTGCCAGTAGTCCCGGACAGACCGGGGAGCTGTTTTTT
CDR3 protein: CASSPGQTGELFF

V gene: TRBV1
J gene: TRBJ1-5
D gene: NA
clone size: NA
CDR3 DNA: TGCACCAGCAACGGACAGGGGCCTGACTGTCAGCCCCAGCATTTT
CDR3 protein: CTSNGQGPDCQPQHF

V gene: TRBV6-1
J gene: TRBJ2-7
D gene: NA
clone size: NA
CDR3 DNA: TGTGCCAGCAGCCGGACAGCCTACGAGCAGTACTTC
CDR3 protein: CASSRTAYEQYF

V gene: TRBV6-6
J gene: TRBJ1-1
D gene: NA
clone size: few
CDR3 DNA: TGTGTGGTGATAATACGCGTTGAAGCTTTCTTT
CDR3 protein: CVVIIRVEAFF

V gene: TRBV18
J gene: TRBJ1-2
D gene: NA
clone size: NA
CDR3 DNA: TGTGCCAGCTCCCTAGAGGCAGATAACTATGGCTACACCTTC
CDR3 protein: CASSLEADNYGYTF

V gene: TRBV9
J gene: TRBJ1-2
D gene: TRBD1
clone size: once
CDR3 DNA: TGTGCCAGCAGCGTCAGGACAGGGGGTTTGAGCTACACCTTC
CDR3 protein: CASSVRTGGLSYTF

V gene: TRBV6-5
J gene: TRBJ1-5
D gene: NA
clone size: NA
CDR3 DNA: TGTGCCAGCAGTTACACCCAAGACAGGAATCAGCCCCAGCATTTT
CDR3 protein: CASSYTQDRNQPQHF

V gene: TRBV5-1
J gene: TRBJ2-1
D gene: NA
clone size: NA
CDR3 DNA: TGCGCCAGCAGCTTCGGGGATGAGCAGTTCTTC
CDR3 protein: CASSFGDEQFF

V gene: TRBV7-6
J gene: TRBJ1-2
D gene: TRBD1
clone size: NA
CDR3 DNA: TGTGCCAGCAGCCCGCGGGCGGCCGGGACAGCCTATGGCTACACCTTC
CDR3 protein: CASSPRAAGTAYGYTF

V gene: TRBV28
J gene: TRBJ2-2
D gene: NA
clone size: NA
CDR3 DNA: TGTGCCAGCAGCTTAGCTGGGTCGGGCACCGGGGAGCTGTTTTTT
CDR3 protein: CASSLAGSGTGELFF

V gene: TRBV5-8
J gene: TRBJ2-5
D gene: NA
clone size: NA
CDR3 DNA: TGTGCCAGCAGCTGGGGGGCAGGGGGAGAGACCCAGTACTTC
CDR3 protein: CASSWGAGGETQYF

V gene: TRBV7-2
J gene: TRBJ1-6
D gene: TRBD1
clone size: NA
CDR3 DNA: TGTGCCAGCAGCTTGGGGACAGGGGGTTCACCCCTCCACTTT
CDR3 protein: CASSLGTGGSPLHF

V gene: TRBV5-1
J gene: TRBJ1-6
D gene: NA
clone size: NA
CDR3 DNA: TGCGCCAGCAGCTTTGGCAGGGGACATTCACCCCTCCACTTT
CDR3 protein: CASSFGRGHSPLHF

V gene: TRBV11-3
J gene: TRBJ2-1
D gene: TRBD2
clone size: NA
CDR3 DNA: TGTGCCAGCAGCCCCAGACTAGCGGGGGGATACAATGAGCAGTTCTTC
CDR3 protein: CASSPRLAGGYNEQFF

V gene: TRBV6-1
J gene: TRBJ2-3
D gene: TRBD2
clone size: NA
CDR3 DNA: TGTGCCAGCAGTGGGTTCTTAGCGGGAGGGATGGATACGCAGTATTTT
CDR3 protein: CASSGFLAGGMDTQYF

V gene: TRBV6-5
J gene: TRBJ2-7
D gene: NA
clone size: NA
CDR3 DNA: TGTGCCAGCAGTTACTCGGACGGGAATCCCTACGAGCAGTACTTC
CDR3 protein: CASSYSDGNPYEQYF

V gene: TRBV5-1
J gene: TRBJ1-4
D gene: TRBD1
clone size: NA
CDR3 DNA: TGCGCCAGCAAGACGGGACAGGATAATGAAAAACTGTTTTTT
CDR3 protein: CASKTGQDNEKLFF

V gene: TRBV30
J gene: TRBJ2-3
D gene: TRBD2
clone size: few
CDR3 DNA: TGTGCCTGGAGTGATCGACTAGCGGGGGGCAGGAATACGCAGTATTTT
CDR3 protein: CAWSDRLAGGRNTQYF

V gene: TRBV5-4
J gene: TRBJ2-2
D gene: TRBD2
clone size: NA
CDR3 DNA: TGTGCCAGCAGAAATCAAGCCGGGACTAGCGACACCGGGGAGCTGTTTTTT
CDR3 protein: CASRNQAGTSDTGELFF

V gene: TRBV18
J gene: TRBJ2-5
D gene: NA
clone size: NA
CDR3 DNA: TGTGCCAGCTCACCACTCTCCGGGGAGACCCAGTACTTC
CDR3 protein: CASSPLSGETQYF

V gene: TRBV19
J gene: TRBJ1-5
D gene: NA
clone size: NA
CDR3 DNA: TGTGCCAGTAGTACAGACAGTCTTAATCAGCCCCAGCATTTT
CDR3 protein: CASSTDSLNQPQHF

V gene: TRBV6-5
J gene: TRBJ2-5
D gene: TRBD2
clone size: NA
CDR3 DNA: TGTGCCAGCAGGAGAGCGGGGGACCAAGAGACCCAGTACTTC
CDR3 protein: CASRRAGDQETQYF

V gene: TRBV6-5
J gene: TRBJ2-7
D gene: TRBD2
clone size: NA
CDR3 DNA: TGTGCCAGCAGTTTTCAACCAGCGGGAGGGCCCTACGAGCAGTACTTC
CDR3 protein: CASSFQPAGGPYEQYF

V gene: TRBV7-9
J gene: TRBJ1-2
D gene: NA
clone size: NA
CDR3 DNA: TGTGCCAGCAGTTATACCTCGGGGGGCTACACCTTC
CDR3 protein: CASSYTSGGYTF

V gene: TRBV6-4
J gene: TRBJ2-2
D gene: TRBD2
clone size: once
CDR3 DNA: TGTGCCAGCAGTAGGACTAGCGGGGGTTTTTCGAACACCGGGGAGCTGTTTTTT
CDR3 protein: CASSRTSGGFSNTGELFF

V gene: TRBV6-1
J gene: TRBJ1-3
D gene: NA
clone size: NA
CDR3 DNA: TGTGCCAGCAGGGCTAGGGGGTTGGACACCATATATTTT
CDR3 protein: CASRARGLDTIYF

V gene: TRBV30
J gene: TRBJ2-3
D gene: TRBD1
clone size: NA
CDR3 DNA: TGTGCCTGGAGGACAGGGCCAGATACGCAGTATTTT
CDR3 protein: CAWRTGPDTQYF

V gene: TRBV19
J gene: TRBJ2-5
D gene: NA
clone size: NA
CDR3 DNA: TGTGCCAGTAGTAGAAAACGGGACTCCCAAGAGACCCAGTACTTC
CDR3 protein: CASSRKRDSQETQYF

V gene: TRBV18
J gene: TRBJ1-2
D gene: TRBD1
clone size: NA
CDR3 DNA: TGTGCCAGCTCACCACCCGACGGGACAGTACTCGGGGATGGCTACACCTTC
CDR3 protein: CASSPPDGTVLGDGYTF

V gene: TRBV18
J gene: TRBJ2-7
D gene: NA
clone size: NA
CDR3 DNA: TGTGCCAGCTCACCACCGGGGGGGGCTTACGAGCAGTACTTC
CDR3 protein: CASSPPGGAYEQYF

V gene: TRBV10-3
J gene: TRBJ2-1
D gene: NA
clone size: NA
CDR3 DNA: TGTGCCATCAGTGAGTCGTCCTTTAATGAGCAGTTCTTC
CDR3 protein: CAISESSFNEQFF

V gene: TRBV5-1
J gene: TRBJ2-7
D gene: TRBD2
clone size: NA
CDR3 DNA: TGCGCCAGCCGGGAGGCCCCCTCGGCCTACGAGCAGTACTTC
CDR3 protein: CASREAPSAYEQYF

V gene: TRBV28
J gene: TRBJ2-3
D gene: TRBD2
clone size: NA
CDR3 DNA: TGTGCCAGCAGCACCCCACTAGCGGGAGTTGGAGATACGCAGTATTTT
CDR3 protein: CASSTPLAGVGDTQYF

V gene: TRBV19
J gene: TRBJ1-5
D gene: TRBD1
clone size: NA
CDR3 DNA: TGTGCCAGTAGTGATACAGGGGGGGCAGGGCAGCCCCAGCATTTT
CDR3 protein: CASSDTGGAGQPQHF

V gene: TRBV29-1
J gene: TRBJ2-5
D gene: TRBD2
clone size: NA
CDR3 DNA: TGCAGCGTTCTAGCGGGAGAAGAGACCCAGTACTTC
CDR3 protein: CSVLAGEETQYF